This T cell receptor beta chain stems from a study of blood T cell repertoires in COVID-19. The wider study: Samples came from the United States, Italy and Spain, spanning acute and convalescent COVID-19. T cells, B-cell-depleted T cells, or PBMCs provided the cDNA or gDNA that served as material.

Germline CDR1 and CDR2: LNHDA and SQIVND (reference sequence). Trimming took 5 bases from V and 5 from J, leaving 15 bases between them. This CDR3 comprises 14 residues. Per the original data handling: Reference gene primer amplification in the assay estimated nucleated cell counts. Generated by immunoSEQ multiplex PCR, the TCRdb table keeps only in-frame clones and is missing some. V, J and clone size reflect that table, while D and trimming were determined from the DNA. The table lists about 210,000 clones, over 75% of them singletons. Sequences were obtained from peripheral blood. This TCR derives from a woman aged 40 to 50 with acute or convalescent COVID-19. The chain recombines TRBV19 with TRBJ1-1; D is undetermined. CDR3 nucleotides: TGTGCCAGTAGTCTCATCGCCCTGCGGACTGAAGCTTTCTTT. Translating it yields CASSLIALRTEAFF.